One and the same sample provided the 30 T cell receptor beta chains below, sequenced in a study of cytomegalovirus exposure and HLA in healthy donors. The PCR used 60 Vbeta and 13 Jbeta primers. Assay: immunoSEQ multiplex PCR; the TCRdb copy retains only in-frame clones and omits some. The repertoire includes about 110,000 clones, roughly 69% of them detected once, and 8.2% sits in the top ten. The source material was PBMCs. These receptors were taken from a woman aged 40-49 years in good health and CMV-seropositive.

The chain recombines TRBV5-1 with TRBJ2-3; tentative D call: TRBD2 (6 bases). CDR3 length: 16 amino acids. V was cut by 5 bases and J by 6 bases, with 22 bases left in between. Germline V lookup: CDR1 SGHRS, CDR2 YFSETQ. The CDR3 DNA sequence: TGCGCCAGCAGACCCGAGCGAGGGGCGCGGGGTGATACGCAGTATTTT. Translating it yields CASRPERGARGDTQYF.

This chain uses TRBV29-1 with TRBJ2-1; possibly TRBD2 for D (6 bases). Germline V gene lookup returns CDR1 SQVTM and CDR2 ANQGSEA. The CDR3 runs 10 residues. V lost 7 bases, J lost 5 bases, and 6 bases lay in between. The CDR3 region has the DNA TGCAGCGCGGGGGACAATGAGCAGTTCTTC. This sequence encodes CSAGDNEQFF.

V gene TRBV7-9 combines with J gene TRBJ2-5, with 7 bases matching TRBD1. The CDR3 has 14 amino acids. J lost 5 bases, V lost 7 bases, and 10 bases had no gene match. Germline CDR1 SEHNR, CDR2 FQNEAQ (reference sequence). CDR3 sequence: CASTVGQSSETQYF. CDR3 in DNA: TGTGCCAGCACCGTGGGACAGAGTAGCGAGACCCAGTACTTC.

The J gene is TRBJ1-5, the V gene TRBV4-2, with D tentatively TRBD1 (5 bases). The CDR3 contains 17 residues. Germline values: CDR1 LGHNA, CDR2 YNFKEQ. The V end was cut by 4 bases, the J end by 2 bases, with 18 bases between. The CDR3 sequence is CASSPSGGSSGNQPQHF. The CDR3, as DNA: TGTGCCAGCAGCCCATCCGGGGGGTCTTCGGGCAATCAGCCCCAGCATTTT.

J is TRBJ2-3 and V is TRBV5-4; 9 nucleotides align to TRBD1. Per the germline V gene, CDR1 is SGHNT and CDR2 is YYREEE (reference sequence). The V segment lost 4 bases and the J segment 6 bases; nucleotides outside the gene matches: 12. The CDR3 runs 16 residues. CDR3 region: CASSTATGGRADTQYF. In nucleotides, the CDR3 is TGTGCCAGCAGCACAGCAACAGGGGGCAGGGCTGATACGCAGTATTTT.

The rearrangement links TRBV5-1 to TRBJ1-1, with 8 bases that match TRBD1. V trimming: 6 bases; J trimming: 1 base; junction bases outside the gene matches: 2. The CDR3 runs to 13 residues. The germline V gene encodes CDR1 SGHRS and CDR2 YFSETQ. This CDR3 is CASNDRGNTEAFF. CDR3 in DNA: TGCGCCAGCAACGACAGGGGGAACACTGAAGCTTTCTTT.

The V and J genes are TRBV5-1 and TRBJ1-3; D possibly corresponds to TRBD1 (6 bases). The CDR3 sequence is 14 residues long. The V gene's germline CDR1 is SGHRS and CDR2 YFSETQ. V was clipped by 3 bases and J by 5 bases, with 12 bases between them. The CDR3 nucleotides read TGCGCCAGCAGCTCACCGGGACAAAGAAACACCATATATTTT. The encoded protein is CASSSPGQRNTIYF.

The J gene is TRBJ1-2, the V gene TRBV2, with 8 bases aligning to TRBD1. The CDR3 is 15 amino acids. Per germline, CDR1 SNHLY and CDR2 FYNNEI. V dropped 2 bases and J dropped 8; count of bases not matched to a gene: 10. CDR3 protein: CASSEYRQGRKGYTF. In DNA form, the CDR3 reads TGTGCCAGCAGTGAATACCGACAGGGGAGAAAGGGCTACACCTTC. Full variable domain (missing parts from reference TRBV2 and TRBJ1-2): EPEVTQTPSHQVTQMGQEVILRCVPISNHLYFYWYRQILGQKVEFLVSFYNNEISEKSEIFDDQFSVERPDGSNFTLKIRSTKLEDSAMYFCASSEYRQGRKGYTFGSGTRLTVV.

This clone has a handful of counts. CDR3 loop: CASSLGESDRGVNYGYTF. Written as DNA, the CDR3 is TGTGCCAGCAGCTTAGGCGAATCGGACAGGGGTGTGAACTATGGCTACACCTTC. V usage is TRBV13 and J usage is TRBJ1-2, with 9 bases aligning to TRBD1. Germline CDR1 PRHDT, CDR2 FYEKMQ (reference sequence). V shed 0 bases, J shed 2 bases, and the junction held 10 bases outside the gene matches. The CDR3 totals 18 residues.

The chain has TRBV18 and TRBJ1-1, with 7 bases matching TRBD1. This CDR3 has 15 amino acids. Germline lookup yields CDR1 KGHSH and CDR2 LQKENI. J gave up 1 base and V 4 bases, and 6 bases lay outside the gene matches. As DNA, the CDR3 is TGTGCCAGCTCACTCCCGGGACAGAGGAACACTGAAGCTTTCTTT. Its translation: CASSLPGQRNTEAFF. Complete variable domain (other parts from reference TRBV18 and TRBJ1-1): NAGVMQNPRHLVRRRGQEARLRCSPMKGHSHVYWYRQLPEEGLKFMVYLQKENIIDESGMPKERFSAEFPKEGPSILRIQQVVRGDSAAYFCASSLPGQRNTEAFFGQGTRLTVV.

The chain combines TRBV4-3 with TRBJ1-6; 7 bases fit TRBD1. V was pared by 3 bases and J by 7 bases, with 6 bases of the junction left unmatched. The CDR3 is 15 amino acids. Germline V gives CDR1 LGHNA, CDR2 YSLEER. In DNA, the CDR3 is TGCGCCAGCAGCCACCTCACAGGGGAGAATTCACCCCTCCACTTT. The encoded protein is CASSHLTGENSPLHF.

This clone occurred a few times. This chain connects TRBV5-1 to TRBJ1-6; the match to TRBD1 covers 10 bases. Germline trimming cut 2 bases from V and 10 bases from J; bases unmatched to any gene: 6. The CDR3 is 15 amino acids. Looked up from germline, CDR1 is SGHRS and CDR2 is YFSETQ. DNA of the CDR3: TGCGCCAGCAGCTTAGGGACAGGGGTGGAATCACCCCTCCACTTT. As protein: CASSLGTGVESPLHF.

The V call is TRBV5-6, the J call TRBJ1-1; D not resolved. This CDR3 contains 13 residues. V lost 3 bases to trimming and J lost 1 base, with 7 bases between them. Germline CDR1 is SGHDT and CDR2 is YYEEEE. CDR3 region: CASSSRRNTEAFF. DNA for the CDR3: TGTGCCAGCAGCTCAAGGAGGAACACTGAAGCTTTCTTT.

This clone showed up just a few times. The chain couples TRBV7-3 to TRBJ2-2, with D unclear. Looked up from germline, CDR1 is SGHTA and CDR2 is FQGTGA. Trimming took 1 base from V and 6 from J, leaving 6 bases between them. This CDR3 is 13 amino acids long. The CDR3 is CASSLILPGELFF. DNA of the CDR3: TGTGCCAGCAGCTTAATTCTCCCCGGGGAGCTGTTTTTT.

The CDR3 region has the DNA TGTGCCAGCAGCCCGGGGATTACCTACAATGAGCAGTTCTTC. This encodes CASSPGITYNEQFF. The chain employs TRBV7-9 and TRBJ2-1, with a possible D match to TRBD2 (5 bases). The CDR3 spans 14 residues. CDR1 is SEHNR and CDR2 is FQNEAQ in the germline V gene (reference sequence). The V and J ends lost 5 bases and 2 bases respectively, with 10 bases between them.

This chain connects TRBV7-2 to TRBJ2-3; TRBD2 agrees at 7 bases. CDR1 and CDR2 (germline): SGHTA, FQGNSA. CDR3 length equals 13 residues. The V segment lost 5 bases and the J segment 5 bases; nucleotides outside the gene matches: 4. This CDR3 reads CASSPGLGDTQYF. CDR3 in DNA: TGTGCCAGCAGCCCCGGACTAGGAGATACGCAGTATTTT. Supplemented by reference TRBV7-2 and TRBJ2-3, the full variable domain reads GAGVSQSPSNKVTEKGKDVELRCDPISGHTALYWYRQSLGQGLEFLIYFQGNSAPDKSGLPSDRFSAERTGGSVSTLTIQRTQQEDSAVYLCASSPGLGDTQYFGPGTRLTVL.

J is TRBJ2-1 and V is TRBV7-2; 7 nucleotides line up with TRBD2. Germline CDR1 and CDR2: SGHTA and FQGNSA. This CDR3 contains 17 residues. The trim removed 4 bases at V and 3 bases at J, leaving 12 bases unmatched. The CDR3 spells CASSSSLAAGFYNEQFF. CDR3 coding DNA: TGTGCCAGCAGCTCTTCTCTCGCAGCGGGGTTCTACAATGAGCAGTTCTTC.

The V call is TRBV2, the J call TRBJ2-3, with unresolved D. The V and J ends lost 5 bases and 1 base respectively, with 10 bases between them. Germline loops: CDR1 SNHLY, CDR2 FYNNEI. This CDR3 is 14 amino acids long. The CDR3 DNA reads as TGTGCCAGCAGTCGGTCTAGTCGCACAGATACGCAGTATTTT. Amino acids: CASSRSSRTDTQYF.

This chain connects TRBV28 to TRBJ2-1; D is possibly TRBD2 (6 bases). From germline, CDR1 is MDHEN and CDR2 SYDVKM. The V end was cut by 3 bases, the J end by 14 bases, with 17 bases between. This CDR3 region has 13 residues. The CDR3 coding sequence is TGTGCCAGCAGTTTCCTTCCGGGAGTACGTGAGTTCTTC. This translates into CASSFLPGVREFF.

The CDR3 DNA reads as TGTGCTAGTGGTTTGGACGGGAGAGAGACCCAGTACTTC. This codes for CASGLDGRETQYF. The J gene is TRBJ2-5, the V gene TRBV12-5; tentatively, D is TRBD2 (6 bases). V gave up 1 base and J gave up 4 bases, with 7 bases separating them. The CDR3 runs 13 residues. Germline CDR1 LGHNT, CDR2 FRNRAP.

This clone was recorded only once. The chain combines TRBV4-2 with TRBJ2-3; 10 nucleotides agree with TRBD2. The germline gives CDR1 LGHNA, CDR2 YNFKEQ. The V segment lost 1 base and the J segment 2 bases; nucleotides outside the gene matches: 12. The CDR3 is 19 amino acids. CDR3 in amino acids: CASSQVASGGPDLTDTQYF. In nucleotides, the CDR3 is TGTGCCAGCAGCCAAGTTGCTAGCGGGGGCCCGGATCTCACAGATACGCAGTATTTT.

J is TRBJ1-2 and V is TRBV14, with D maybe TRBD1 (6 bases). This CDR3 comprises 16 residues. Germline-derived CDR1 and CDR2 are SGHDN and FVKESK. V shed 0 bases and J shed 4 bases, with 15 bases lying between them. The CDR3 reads CASSQDPPGHLYGYTF. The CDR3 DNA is TGTGCCAGCAGCCAAGATCCCCCGGGACACCTCTATGGCTACACCTTC.

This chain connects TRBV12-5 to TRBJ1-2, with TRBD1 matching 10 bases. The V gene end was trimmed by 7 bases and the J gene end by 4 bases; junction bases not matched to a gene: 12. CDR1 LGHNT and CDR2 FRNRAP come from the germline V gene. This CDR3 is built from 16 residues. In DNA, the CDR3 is TGTGCTAGTGCCCCTGCCTCGGGACAGGGGCGCTATGGCTACACCTTC. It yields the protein CASAPASGQGRYGYTF. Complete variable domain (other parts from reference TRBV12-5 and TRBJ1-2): DARVTQTPRHKVTEMGQEVTMRCQPILGHNTVFWYRQTMMQGLELLAYFRNRAPLDDSGMPKDRFSAEMPDATLATLKIQPSEPRDSAVYFCASAPASGQGRYGYTFGSGTRLTVV.

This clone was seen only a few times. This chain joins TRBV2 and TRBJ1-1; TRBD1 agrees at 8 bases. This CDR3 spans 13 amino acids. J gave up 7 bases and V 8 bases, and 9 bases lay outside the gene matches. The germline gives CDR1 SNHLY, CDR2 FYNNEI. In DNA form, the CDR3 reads TGTGCCAGCTCGGGCGACAGGGGTGGTGAAGCTTTCTTT. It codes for CASSGDRGGEAFF.

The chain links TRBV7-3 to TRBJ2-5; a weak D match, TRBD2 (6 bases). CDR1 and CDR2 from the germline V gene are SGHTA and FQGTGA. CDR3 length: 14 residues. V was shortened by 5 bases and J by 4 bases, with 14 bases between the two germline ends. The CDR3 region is CASSLQAGTETQYF. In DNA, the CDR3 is TGTGCCAGCAGCCTCCAGGCGGGGACAGAGACCCAGTACTTC.

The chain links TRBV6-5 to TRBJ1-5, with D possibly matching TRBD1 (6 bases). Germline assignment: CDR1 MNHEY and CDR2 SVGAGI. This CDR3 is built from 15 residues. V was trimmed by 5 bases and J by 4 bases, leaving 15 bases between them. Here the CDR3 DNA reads TGTGCCAGCAGTCGAACAGGGCTAGAGAATCAGCCCCAGCATTTT. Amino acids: CASSRTGLENQPQHF.

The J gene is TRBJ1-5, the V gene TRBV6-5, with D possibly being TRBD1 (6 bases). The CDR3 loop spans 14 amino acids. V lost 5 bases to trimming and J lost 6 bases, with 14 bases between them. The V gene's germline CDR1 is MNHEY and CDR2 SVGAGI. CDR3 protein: CASSPYRDPQPQHF. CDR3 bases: TGTGCCAGCAGTCCTTACAGGGACCCTCAGCCCCAGCATTTT.

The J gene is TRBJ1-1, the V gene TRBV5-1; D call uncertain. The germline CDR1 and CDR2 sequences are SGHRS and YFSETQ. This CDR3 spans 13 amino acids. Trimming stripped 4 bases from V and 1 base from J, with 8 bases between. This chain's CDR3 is CASSPTPNTEAFF. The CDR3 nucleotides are TGCGCCAGCAGCCCGACACCGAACACTGAAGCTTTCTTT.

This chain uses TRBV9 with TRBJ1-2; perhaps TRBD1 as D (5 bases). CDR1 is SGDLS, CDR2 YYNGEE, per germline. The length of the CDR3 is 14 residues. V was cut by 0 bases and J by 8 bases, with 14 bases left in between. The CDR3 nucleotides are TGTGCCAGCAGCGTAGCCCGCGACTGGGGCGGCTACACCTTC. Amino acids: CASSVARDWGGYTF.

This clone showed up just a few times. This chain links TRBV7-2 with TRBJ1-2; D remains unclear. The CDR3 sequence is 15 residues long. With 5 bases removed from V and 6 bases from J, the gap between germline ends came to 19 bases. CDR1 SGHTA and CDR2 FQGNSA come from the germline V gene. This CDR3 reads CASSLGEVGGDGYTF. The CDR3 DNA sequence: TGTGCCAGCAGCCTAGGAGAGGTCGGTGGCGATGGCTACACCTTC.